Below, one T cell receptor beta chain is given with its context. Its target is not known. The sample comes from a study of cytomegalovirus exposure and HLA in healthy donors. Looking at the study overall: In an early release, HLA-typed donors contributed 90 million or so unique TCR sequences. The study, taken as a whole, reports: In a later analysis, an Asian-associated ancestry cluster reportedly showed fewer N-insertions than the approximately 700-donor mean. Later on, a genetic analysis was performed. It linked a missense variant in DCLRE1C with V- and J-gene trimming of TCR beta.

A multiplex PCR was run with 60 Vbeta primers and 13 Jbeta primers. TCRdb's copy holds only in-frame clones and misses some; the assay was immunoSEQ multiplex PCR. This table has 200,000 to 250,000 clones, more than 75% appearing once. This CDR3 is 15 amino acids long. The V gene end was trimmed by 4 bases and the J gene end by 2 bases; junction bases not matched to a gene: 10. CDR1 is SQVTM, CDR2 ANQGSEA, per germline. This chain links TRBV29-1 with TRBJ1-2, with 7 bases that match TRBD1. Sequencing input: PBMCs. This TCR was recovered from a human donor in good health. CDR3 nucleotides: TGCAGCGTTGCGCGGGACAAGGGGGCGAACTATGGCTACACCTTC. This codes for CSVARDKGANYGYTF.